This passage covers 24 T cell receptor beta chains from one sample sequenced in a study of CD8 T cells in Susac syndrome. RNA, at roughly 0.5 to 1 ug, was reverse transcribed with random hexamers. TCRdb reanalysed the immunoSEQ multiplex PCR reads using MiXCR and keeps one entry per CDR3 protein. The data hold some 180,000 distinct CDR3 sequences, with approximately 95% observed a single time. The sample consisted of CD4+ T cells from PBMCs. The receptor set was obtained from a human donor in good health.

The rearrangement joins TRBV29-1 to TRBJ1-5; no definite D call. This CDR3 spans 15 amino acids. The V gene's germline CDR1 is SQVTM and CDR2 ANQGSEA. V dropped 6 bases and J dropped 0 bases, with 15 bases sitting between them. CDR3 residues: CSVGEGVNSNQPQHF. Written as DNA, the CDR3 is TGCAGCGTCGGGGAGGGCGTCAATAGCAATCAGCCCCAGCATTTT.

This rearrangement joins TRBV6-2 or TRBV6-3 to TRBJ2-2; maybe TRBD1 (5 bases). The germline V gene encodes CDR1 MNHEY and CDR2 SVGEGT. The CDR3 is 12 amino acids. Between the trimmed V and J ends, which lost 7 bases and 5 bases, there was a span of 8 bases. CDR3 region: CASNPGTGELFF. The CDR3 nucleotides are TGTGCCAGCAACCCAGGGACCGGGGAGCTGTTTTTT.

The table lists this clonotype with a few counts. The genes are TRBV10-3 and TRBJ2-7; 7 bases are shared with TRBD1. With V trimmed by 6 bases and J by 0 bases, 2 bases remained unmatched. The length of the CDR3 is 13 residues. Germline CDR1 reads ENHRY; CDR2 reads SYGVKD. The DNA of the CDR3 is TGTGCCATCAGGAGGGACAGCTCCTACGAGCAGTACTTC. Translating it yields CAIRRDSSYEQYF.

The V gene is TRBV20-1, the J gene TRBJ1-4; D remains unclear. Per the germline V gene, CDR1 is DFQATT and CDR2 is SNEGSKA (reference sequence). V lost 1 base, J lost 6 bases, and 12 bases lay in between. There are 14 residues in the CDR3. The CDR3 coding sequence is TGCAGTGCTAGAGCCATGGTCCCGGATGAAAAACTGTTTTTT. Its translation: CSARAMVPDEKLFF.

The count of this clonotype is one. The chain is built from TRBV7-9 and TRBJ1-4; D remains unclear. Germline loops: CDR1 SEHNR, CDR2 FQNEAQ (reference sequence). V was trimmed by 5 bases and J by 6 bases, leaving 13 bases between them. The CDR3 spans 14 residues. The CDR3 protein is CASSPRNQDEKLFF. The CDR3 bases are TGTGCCAGCAGCCCCCGGAACCAGGATGAAAAACTGTTTTTT. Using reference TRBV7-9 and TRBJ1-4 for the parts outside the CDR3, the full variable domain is DTGVSQNPRHKITKRGQNVTFRCDPISEHNRLYWYRQTLGQGPEFLTYFQNEAQLEKSRLLSDRFSAERPKGSFSTLEIQRTEQGDSAMYLCASSPRNQDEKLFFGSGTQLSVL.

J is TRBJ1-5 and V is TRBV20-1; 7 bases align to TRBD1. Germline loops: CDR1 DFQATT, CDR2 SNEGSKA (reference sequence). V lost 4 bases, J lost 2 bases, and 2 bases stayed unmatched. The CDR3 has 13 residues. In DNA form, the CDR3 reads TGCAGTGCTACTACAGGGGGCAATCAGCCCCAGCATTTT. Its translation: CSATTGGNQPQHF.

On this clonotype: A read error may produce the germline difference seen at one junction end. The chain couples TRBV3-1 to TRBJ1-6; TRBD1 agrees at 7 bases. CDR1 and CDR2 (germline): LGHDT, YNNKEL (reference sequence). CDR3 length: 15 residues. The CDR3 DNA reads TGTGCCAGCAGCCTAACGGGACAGACGGATTCCCCCCTCCACTTT. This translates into CASSLTGQTDSPLHF.

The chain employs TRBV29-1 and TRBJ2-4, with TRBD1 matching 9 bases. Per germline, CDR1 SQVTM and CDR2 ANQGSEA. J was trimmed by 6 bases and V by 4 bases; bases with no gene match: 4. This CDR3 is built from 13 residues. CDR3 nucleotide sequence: TGCAGCGTTGCGGCGACAGGGGGAAACATTCAGTACTTC. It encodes CSVAATGGNIQYF.

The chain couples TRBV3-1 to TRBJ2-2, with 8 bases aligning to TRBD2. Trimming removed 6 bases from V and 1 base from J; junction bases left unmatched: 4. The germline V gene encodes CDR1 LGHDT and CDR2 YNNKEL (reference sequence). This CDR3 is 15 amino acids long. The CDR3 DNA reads TGTGCCAGCAGGTATAGCGGGGTGAACACCGGGGAGCTGTTTTTT. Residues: CASRYSGVNTGELFF.

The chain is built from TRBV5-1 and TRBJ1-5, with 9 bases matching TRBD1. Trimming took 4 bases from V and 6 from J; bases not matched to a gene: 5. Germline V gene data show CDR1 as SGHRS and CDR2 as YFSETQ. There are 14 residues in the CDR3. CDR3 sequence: CASSPGQGFQPQHF. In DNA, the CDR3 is TGCGCCAGCAGCCCGGGACAGGGCTTTCAGCCCCAGCATTTT. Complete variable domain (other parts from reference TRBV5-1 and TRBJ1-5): KAGVTQTPRYLIKTRGQQVTLSCSPISGHRSVSWYQQTPGQGLQFLFEYFSETQRNKGNFPGRFSGRQFSNSRSEMNVSTLELGDSALYLCASSPGQGFQPQHFGDGTRLSIL.

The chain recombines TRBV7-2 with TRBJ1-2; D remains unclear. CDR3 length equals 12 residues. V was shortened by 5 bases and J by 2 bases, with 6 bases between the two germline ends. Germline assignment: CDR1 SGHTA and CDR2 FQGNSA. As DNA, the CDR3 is TGTGCCAGCAGCATTCAAAACTATGGCTACACCTTC. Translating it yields CASSIQNYGYTF.

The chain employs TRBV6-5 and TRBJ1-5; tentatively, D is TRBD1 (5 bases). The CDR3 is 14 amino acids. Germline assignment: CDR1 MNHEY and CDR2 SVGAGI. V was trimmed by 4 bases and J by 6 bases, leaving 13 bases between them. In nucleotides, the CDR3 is TGTGCCAGCAGTTCACCGGGGCTCGGTCAGCCCCAGCATTTT. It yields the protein CASSSPGLGQPQHF.

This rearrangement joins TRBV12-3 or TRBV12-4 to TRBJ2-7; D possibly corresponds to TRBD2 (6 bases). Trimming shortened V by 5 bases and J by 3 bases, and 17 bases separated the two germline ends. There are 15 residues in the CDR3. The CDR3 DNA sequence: TGTGCCAGCAGTACATGCCCCGGGGGTAGCTACGAGCAGTACTTC. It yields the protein CASSTCPGGSYEQYF.

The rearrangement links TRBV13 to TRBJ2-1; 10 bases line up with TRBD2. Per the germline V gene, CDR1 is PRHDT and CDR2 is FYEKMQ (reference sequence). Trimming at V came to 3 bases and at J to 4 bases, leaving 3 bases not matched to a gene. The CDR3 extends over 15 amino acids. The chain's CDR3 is CASSLLTSGYNEQFF. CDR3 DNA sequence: TGTGCCAGCAGCTTGCTGACTAGCGGGTACAATGAGCAGTTCTTC.

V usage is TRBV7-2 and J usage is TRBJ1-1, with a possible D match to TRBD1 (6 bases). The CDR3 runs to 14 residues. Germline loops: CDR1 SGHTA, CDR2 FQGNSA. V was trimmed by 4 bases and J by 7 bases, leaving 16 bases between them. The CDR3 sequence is CASSSVSGAVEAFF. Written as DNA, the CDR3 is TGTGCCAGCAGCTCGGTATCGGGGGCCGTTGAAGCTTTCTTT.

CDR3 amino acids: CASTTGGLPSGGYTF. The CDR3 DNA reads TGTGCCAGCACGACCGGGGGCCTCCCGTCGGGTGGCTACACCTTC. The rearrangement uses TRBV6-6 and TRBJ1-2; TRBD1 might be the D (6 bases). V was cut by 7 bases and J by 7 bases, with 22 bases left in between. Germline V CDR1 and CDR2: MNHNY, SVGAGI (reference sequence). The CDR3 is made up of 15 amino acids.

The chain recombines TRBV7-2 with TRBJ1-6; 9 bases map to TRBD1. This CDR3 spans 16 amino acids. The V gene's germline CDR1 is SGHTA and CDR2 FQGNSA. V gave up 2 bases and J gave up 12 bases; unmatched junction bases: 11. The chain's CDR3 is CASSLNMGQGSLPLHF. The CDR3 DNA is TGTGCCAGCAGCTTAAATATGGGACAGGGTAGTTTACCCCTCCACTTT.

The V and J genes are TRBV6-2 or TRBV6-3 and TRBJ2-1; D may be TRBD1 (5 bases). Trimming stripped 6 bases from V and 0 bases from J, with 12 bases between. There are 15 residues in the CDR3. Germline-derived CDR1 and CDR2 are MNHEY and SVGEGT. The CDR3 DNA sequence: TGTGCCAGCAGGGTGACAGTTCCCTCCTACAATGAGCAGTTCTTC. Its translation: CASRVTVPSYNEQFF.

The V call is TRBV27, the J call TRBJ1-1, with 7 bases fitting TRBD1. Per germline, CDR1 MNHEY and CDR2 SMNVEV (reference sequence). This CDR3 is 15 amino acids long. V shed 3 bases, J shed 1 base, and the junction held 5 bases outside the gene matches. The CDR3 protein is CASSFSDRANTEAFF. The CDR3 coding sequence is TGTGCCAGCAGTTTCTCAGACAGGGCGAACACTGAAGCTTTCTTT.

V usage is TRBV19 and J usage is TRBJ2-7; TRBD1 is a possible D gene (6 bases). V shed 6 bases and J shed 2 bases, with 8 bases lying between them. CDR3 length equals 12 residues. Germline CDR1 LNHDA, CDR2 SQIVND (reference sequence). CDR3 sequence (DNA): TGTGCCAGTAGCAACAGGGCCTACGAGCAGTACTTC. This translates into CASSNRAYEQYF.

CDR3 coding DNA: TGTGCCAGCAGCCGACGTGAGGGGGCGATGAACACTGAAGCTTTCTTT. It is translated as CASSRREGAMNTEAFF. The chain employs TRBV7-8 and TRBJ1-1, with TRBD1 identical over 7 bases. The germline V gene has CDR1 SGHVS and CDR2 FQNEAQ. The CDR3 covers 16 residues. The trim removed 5 bases at V and 0 bases at J, leaving 9 bases unmatched. The variable domain in full, completed from reference TRBV7-8 and TRBJ1-1, reads GAGVSQSPRYKVAKRGQDVALRCDPISGHVSLFWYQQALGQGPEFLTYFQNEAQLDKSGLPSDRFFAERPEGSVSTLKIQRTQQEDSAVYLCASSRREGAMNTEAFFGQGTRLTVV.

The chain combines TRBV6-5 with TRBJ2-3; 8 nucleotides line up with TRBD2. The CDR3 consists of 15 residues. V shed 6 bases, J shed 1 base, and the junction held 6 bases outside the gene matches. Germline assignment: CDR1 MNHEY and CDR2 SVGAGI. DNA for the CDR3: TGTGCCAGCAGCCTCGGGGGGGGAGGCACAGATACGCAGTATTTT. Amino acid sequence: CASSLGGGGTDTQYF.

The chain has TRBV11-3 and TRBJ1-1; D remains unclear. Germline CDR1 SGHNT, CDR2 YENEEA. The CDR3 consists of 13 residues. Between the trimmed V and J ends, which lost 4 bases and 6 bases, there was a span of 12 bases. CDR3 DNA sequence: TGTGCCAGCAGCTCAACCCCAATAGCTGAAGCTTTCTTT. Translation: CASSSTPIAEAFF. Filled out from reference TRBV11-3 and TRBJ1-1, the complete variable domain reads EAGVVQSPRYKIIEKKQPVAFWCNPISGHNTLYWYLQNLGQGPELLIRYENEEAVDDSQLPKDRFSAERLKGVDSTLKIQPAELGDSAVYLCASSSTPIAEAFFGQGTRLTVV.

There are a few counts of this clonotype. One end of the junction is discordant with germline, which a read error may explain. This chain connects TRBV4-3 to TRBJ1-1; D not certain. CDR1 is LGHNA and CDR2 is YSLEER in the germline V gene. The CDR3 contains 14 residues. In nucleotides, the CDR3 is TGTGCCAGCAGCCAAGATCAAGGGAACACTGAAGCTTTCTTT. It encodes CASSQDQGNTEAFF.